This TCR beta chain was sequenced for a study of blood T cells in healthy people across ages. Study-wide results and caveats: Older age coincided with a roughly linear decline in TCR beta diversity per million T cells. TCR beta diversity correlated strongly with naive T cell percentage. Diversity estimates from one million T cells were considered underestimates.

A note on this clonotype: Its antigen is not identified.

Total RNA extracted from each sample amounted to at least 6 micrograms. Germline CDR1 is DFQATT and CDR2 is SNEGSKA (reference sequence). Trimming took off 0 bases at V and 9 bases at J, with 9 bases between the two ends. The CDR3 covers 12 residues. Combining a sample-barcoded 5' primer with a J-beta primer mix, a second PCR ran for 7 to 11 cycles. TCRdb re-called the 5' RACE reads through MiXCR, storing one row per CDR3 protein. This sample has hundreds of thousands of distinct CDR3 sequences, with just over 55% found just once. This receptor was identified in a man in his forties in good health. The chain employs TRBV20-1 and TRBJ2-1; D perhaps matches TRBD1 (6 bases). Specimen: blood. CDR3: CSARDIRGEQFF. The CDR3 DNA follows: TGCAGTGCTAGAGATATCAGGGGTGAGCAGTTCTTC.